The subject of this entry is one T cell receptor beta chain. What it recognizes is unknown. The entry originates in a study of T cells in localized non-small cell lung cancer. Regarding the study as a whole: The study found T cell clonality highest in uninvolved adjacent lung, above tumor.

TCRdb keeps only in-frame clones here, not all; method: immunoSEQ multiplex PCR. The table lists 55,000 to 75,000 clones, approximately 93% of them singletons. Trimming took 5 bases from V and 8 from J; bases not matched to a gene: 2. Germline V lookup: CDR1 SGHVS, CDR2 FNYEAQ. The CDR3 runs 12 residues. The TCR sequence derives from a man between 40 and 69 years old with stage I lung adenocarcinoma. The rearrangement joins TRBV7-6 to TRBJ1-4; 7 nucleotides agree with TRBD1. Sequencing was performed on peripheral blood, taken before any cancer treatment. DNA of the CDR3: TGTGCCAGCAGCGCAGGGGGGGAAAAACTGTTTTTT. Translated: CASSAGGEKLFF.